The 22 T cell receptor beta chains below come from one sample, sequenced in a study of T cell clonality in common variable immunodeficiency. These receptors' antigens are unknown. Repertoires were generated with immunoSEQ multiplex PCR, while TCRdb's copy carries only in-frame clones and drops some. The sample gives 15,000 to 20,000 clones, none seen only once, and the top ten clones hold 6% to 8.5%. Whole-study findings and limits: Fewer deletions and N-nucleotide insertions were reportedly seen in common variable immunodeficiency TCR beta sequences.

Sequenced material: peripheral blood mononuclear cells. These receptor sequences come from a human donor with common variable immunodeficiency.

This clone was seen many times. The sequenced CDR3 bases are TGTGCCAGCAGCCCCGCGCGACAGAGCAATCAGCCC. Translation: CASSPARQSNQP. The whole CDR3 protein reads CASSPARQSNQPQHF. The chain combines TRBV7-8 with TRBJ1-5; D perhaps matches TRBD1 (5 bases). Sequencing ends 3 residues short of the CDR3 end; the germline J gene provides the rest. The V end was cut by 5 bases, the J end by 1 base, with 12 bases between. Germline assignment: CDR1 SGHVS and CDR2 FQNEAQ. This CDR3 is built from 15 residues. Full variable domain (remainder filled in from reference TRBV7-8 and TRBJ1-5): GAGVSQSPRYKVAKRGQDVALRCDPISGHVSLFWYQQALGQGPEFLTYFQNEAQLDKSGLPSDRFFAERPEGSVSTLKIQRTQQEDSAVYLCASSPARQSNQPQHFGDGTRLSIL.

This clone was seen more than once but under ten times. The read ends 3 residues shy of where the CDR3 ends; the end is completed using the germline J gene. The V and J genes are TRBV7-9 and TRBJ2-7; 10 nucleotides line up with TRBD1. Germline assignment: CDR1 SEHNR and CDR2 FQNEAQ (reference sequence). The CDR3 is 14 residues long. V trimming: 5 bases; J trimming: 2 bases; junction bases outside the gene matches: 3. CDR3 sequence: CASSIGQGAYEQYF. CDR3 bases read: TGTGCCAGCAGCATCGGACAGGGGGCCTACGAG.

In its sample, this clone was seen a few times. The read falls 3 residues short of the CDR3 end, and the missing part is taken from the germline J gene. The rearrangement links TRBV7-7 to TRBJ2-3; D is perhaps TRBD2 (6 bases). Trimming shortened V by 5 bases and J by 5 bases, and 14 bases separated the two germline ends. Germline values: CDR1 SSHAT, CDR2 FNYEAQ (reference sequence). The CDR3 length is 14 residues. The sequenced CDR3 bases are TGTGCCAGCAGCCCCCTGCCGGGACTAGATACG. It specifies CASSPLPGLDT. The entire CDR3 protein reads CASSPLPGLDTQYF.

This clone was seen many times. The read terminates 3 residues ahead of where the CDR3 ends, so the germline J gene completes it. The rearrangement uses TRBV7-2 and TRBJ2-3; D might be TRBD2 (6 bases). Germline-derived CDR1 and CDR2 are SGHTA and FQGNSA. The V and J ends lost 5 bases and 6 bases respectively, with 15 bases between them. CDR3 length: 14 residues. The sequenced part of the CDR3 DNA is TGTGCCAGCAGCGTGGGACTTCCCCGTGATACG. Protein product: CASSVGLPRDT. The CDR3 reads in full as CASSVGLPRDTQYF.

This clone was observed many times. Read sequence stops 3 residues before the CDR3 end, and the germline J gene provides the missing end. This chain links TRBV18 with TRBJ1-5, with TRBD1 matching 10 bases. Losses at the gene ends were 4 bases for V and 3 bases for J; bases not matched to a gene: 3. CDR3 length: 15 amino acids. Germline V lookup: CDR1 KGHSH, CDR2 LQKENI. Here the CDR3 reads CASSQGTGDNQPQHF. The part of the CDR3 DNA that was read is TGTGCCAGCTCACAGGGGACAGGGGACAATCAGCCC.

This clone came up many times. The CDR3 goes on 3 residues after the read ends, and that part is filled in from the germline J gene. The chain joins TRBV7-9 to TRBJ2-1; TRBD2 aligns across 10 bases. Per germline, CDR1 SEHNR and CDR2 FQNEAQ (reference sequence). This CDR3 contains 13 residues. V lost 10 bases and J lost 4; bases outside the gene matches: 4. CDR3 residues: CATKREGYNEQFF. CDR3 bases read: TGTGCCACCAAGCGGGAGGGTTACAATGAG.

Regarding this clone: Sequencing ends 3 residues short of the CDR3 end; the germline J gene provides the rest. The chain has TRBV18 and TRBJ2-3, with a tentative D call TRBD2 (5 bases). CDR3 length: 15 amino acids. CDR1 and CDR2 from the germline V gene are KGHSH and LQKENI. The V and J ends lost 2 bases and 0 bases respectively, with 9 bases between them. CDR3: CASSPDYLSTDTQYF. The sequenced CDR3 bases are TGTGCCAGCTCACCAGACTATCTCAGCACAGATACG.

A remark on this clone: The read comes to an end 3 residues before the CDR3 does, leaving the germline J gene to fill in the end. This chain joins TRBV6-1 and TRBJ2-7, with 8 positions matching TRBD1. J lost 3 bases, V lost 2 bases, and 3 bases had no gene match. CDR3 size: 14 residues. Germline CDR1 MNHNS, CDR2 SASEGT. The CDR3 DNA, read in part, is TGTGCCAGCAGTGAACGACAGGGGTACTACGAG. It specifies CASSERQGYYE. The full CDR3 reads CASSERQGYYEQYF.

This clone has a count of ten or more. Sequencing ends 3 residues short of the CDR3 end; the germline J gene provides the rest. The chain is built from TRBV6-2 or TRBV6-3 and TRBJ2-1; 12 bases match TRBD2. V was pared by 5 bases and J by 9 bases, with 14 bases of the junction left unmatched. The CDR3 runs 17 residues. Germline loops: CDR1 MNHEY, CDR2 SVGEGT. The sequenced part of the CDR3 DNA is TGTGCCAGCAGTCACCCTCCGGCTAGCGGGGGGGCCAGTGAG. It is translated as CASSHPPASGGASE. The full CDR3 sequence reads CASSHPPASGGASEQFF.

This clone was seen a handful of times. The read falls 3 residues short of the CDR3 end, and the missing part is taken from the germline J gene. The V call is TRBV19, the J call TRBJ2-2; no clear D. Per the germline V gene, CDR1 is LNHDA and CDR2 is SQIVND (reference sequence). V lost 3 bases, J lost 7 bases, and 6 bases lay in between. There are 12 residues in the CDR3. Partial CDR3 DNA: TGTGCCAGTAGTATGGGCGTCGGGGAG. This encodes CASSMGVGE. The entire CDR3 is CASSMGVGELFF.

This clone came up many times. The DNA ends 3 residues before the CDR3 does, and the rest of the CDR3 is filled in from the germline J gene. The genes are TRBV19 and TRBJ2-3; no reliable D call. This CDR3 spans 13 amino acids. Germline V CDR1 and CDR2: LNHDA, SQIVND (reference sequence). With 6 bases removed from V and 0 bases from J, the gap between germline ends came to 7 bases. CDR3 bases read: TGTGCCAGTAGAGCCGCCAGCACAGATACG. Its protein product is CASRAASTDT. The whole CDR3 protein reads CASRAASTDTQYF.

This clone was counted at least ten times. The read halts 3 residues ahead of the CDR3 end, with the missing end drawn from the germline J gene. The V gene is TRBV6-1, the J gene TRBJ1-1; D is possibly TRBD1 (5 bases). V lost 4 bases to trimming and J lost 1 base, with 13 bases between them. The CDR3 is made up of 15 amino acids. The germline V gene encodes CDR1 MNHNS and CDR2 SASEGT. The CDR3 DNA, read in part, is TGTGCCAGCAGTGGGACACCCACTTGGAACACTGAA. Amino acid sequence: CASSGTPTWNTE. The complete CDR3 protein is CASSGTPTWNTEAFF.

As for this clone: The CDR3 is cut off 3 residues early in the read; its end comes from the germline J gene. The rearrangement joins TRBV5-1 to TRBJ2-7; 8 nucleotides agree with TRBD1. CDR1 and CDR2 from the germline V gene are SGHRS and YFSETQ. The CDR3 spans 14 residues. V lost 3 bases and J lost 5; bases outside the gene matches: 7. CDR3 sequence: CASSSTGGLNEQYF. The sequenced part of the CDR3 DNA is TGCGCCAGCAGCTCAACAGGGGGTCTCAACGAG. The full variable domain, with the rest looked up from reference TRBV5-1 and TRBJ2-7, is KAGVTQTPRYLIKTRGQQVTLSCSPISGHRSVSWYQQTPGQGLQFLFEYFSETQRNKGNFPGRFSGRQFSNSRSEMNVSTLELGDSALYLCASSSTGGLNEQYFGPGTRLTVT.

By share, this clone ranks as medium-sized (0.01 to 0.1%). The CDR3 end falls 3 residues outside the read, so it is completed with the germline J gene. The chain couples TRBV29-1 to TRBJ2-1, with D maybe TRBD1 (5 bases). In germline, CDR1 is SQVTM, CDR2 ANQGSEA. With 6 bases removed from V and 7 bases from J, the gap between germline ends came to 10 bases. The CDR3 is 11 amino acids. The part of the CDR3 DNA that was read is TGCAGCGTCCCGCAGGGAAATGAG. Residues: CSVPQGNE. The CDR3 reads in full as CSVPQGNEQFF.

This clone was counted many times. The CDR3 extends 3 residues past the end of the read, so its final part is completed from the germline J gene. The chain recombines TRBV14 with TRBJ2-1; 7 bases match TRBD2. The length of the CDR3 is 14 residues. V trimming: 8 bases; J trimming: 7 bases; junction bases outside the gene matches: 11. Per germline, CDR1 SGHDN and CDR2 FVKESK. CDR3 residues: CASSWRERENEQFF. CDR3 DNA, as far as it was read: TGTGCCAGCTCCTGGCGGGAGAGAGAGAATGAG.

As to this clone: Sequencing ends 3 residues short of the CDR3 end; the germline J gene provides the rest. This chain joins TRBV16 and TRBJ2-6; no clear D. From germline, CDR1 is KGHSY and CDR2 FQNENV. The CDR3 covers 15 residues. Between the trimmed V and J ends, which lost 4 bases and 4 bases, there was a span of 11 bases. Incomplete CDR3 DNA: TGTGCCAGCAGCCCTCCCCCGAGGGGGGCCAACGTC. It is translated as CASSPPPRGANV. The full CDR3 is CASSPPPRGANVLTF. The whole variable domain, remainder taken from reference TRBV16 and TRBJ2-6, is GEEVAQTPKHLVRGEGQKAKLYCAPIKGHSYVFWYQQVLKNEFKFLISFQNENVFDETGMPKERFSAKCLPNSPCSLEIQATKLEDSAVYFCASSPPPRGANVLTFGAGSRLTVL.

In regard to this clone: The sequenced fragment ends 3 residues before the CDR3 boundary, so the rest is inferred from the germline J gene. This rearrangement joins TRBV11-2 to TRBJ2-7; D gene unclear. With 6 bases removed from V and 0 bases from J, the gap between germline ends came to 12 bases. This CDR3 region has 14 residues. In germline, CDR1 is SGHAT, CDR2 FQNNGV. The CDR3 protein is CASRIQAHSYEQYF. The part of the CDR3 DNA that was read is TGTGCCAGCAGAATCCAGGCCCACTCCTACGAG.

About this clone itself: The DNA ends 3 residues before the CDR3 does, and the rest of the CDR3 is filled in from the germline J gene. The rearrangement uses TRBV19 and TRBJ2-5; 7 nucleotides align to TRBD1. V lost 0 bases and J lost 2; bases outside the gene matches: 9. Germline-derived CDR1 and CDR2 are LNHDA and SQIVND (reference sequence). The CDR3 has 17 residues. The CDR3 DNA, read in part, is TGTGCCAGTAGTATAGATCACACCCCGGGACAGCAAGAGACC. It specifies CASSIDHTPGQQET. The whole CDR3 is CASSIDHTPGQQETQYF.

This clone came up many times. The read comes to an end 3 residues before the CDR3 does, leaving the germline J gene to fill in the end. The V and J genes are TRBV20-1 and TRBJ2-3; no clear D gene. The V gene lost 3 bases and the J gene lost 4 bases, with 5 bases spanning the gap. Germline-derived CDR1 and CDR2 are DFQATT and SNEGSKA (reference sequence). The CDR3 is 11 residues long. Here the CDR3 reads CSARTPDTQYF. The covered CDR3 bases are TGCAGTGCTAGGACTCCAGATACG.

This clone occurred a few times. The CDR3 extends 3 residues past the end of the read, so its final part is completed from the germline J gene. The gene calls are TRBV2 and TRBJ2-5; maybe TRBD1 (6 bases). Trimming pared 4 bases from V and 5 bases from J, leaving 11 bases between. The CDR3 runs 13 residues. Germline values: CDR1 SNHLY, CDR2 FYNNEI. CDR3 region: CASSVGAGETQYF. The CDR3 DNA, read in part, is TGTGCCAGCAGTGTGGGGGCTGGGGAGACC.

Of note for this clone: The sequenced fragment ends 3 residues before the CDR3 boundary, so the rest is inferred from the germline J gene. The chain employs TRBV7-3 and TRBJ2-1; TRBD1 matches at 7 bases. The CDR3 sequence is 16 residues long. V gave up 4 bases and J gave up 2 bases; unmatched junction bases: 8. Germline loops: CDR1 SGHTA, CDR2 FQGTGA. The DNA read from the CDR3 is TGTGCCAGCAGCTCGACAGGGCCCTCCCCCTACAATGAG. Its protein is CASSSTGPSPYNE. The entire CDR3 sequence reads CASSSTGPSPYNEQFF.

This clone was counted only a few times. The observed sequence ends 3 residues before the CDR3 terminus, with the missing tail filled in from the germline J gene. The chain recombines TRBV13 with TRBJ2-3; 8 nucleotides agree with TRBD2. CDR1 PRHDT and CDR2 FYEKMQ come from the germline V gene (reference sequence). The CDR3 has 14 amino acids. V trimming: 4 bases; J trimming: 6 bases; junction bases outside the gene matches: 6. The CDR3 loop is CASSYRGGFDTQYF. The CDR3 DNA, read in part, is TGTGCCAGCAGCTACCGGGGGGGTTTTGATACG.